One and the same sample provided the 5 T cell receptor beta chains below, sequenced in a study of metastatic and nonmetastatic thyroid tumors. With MiXCR, TCRdb called clones anew from the PCR reads. Of about 40,000 clones listed, 28% are singletons. Patients had received no treatment of any kind before thyroid surgery. The specimen sequenced was blood. Receptors originate from a male donor with papillary thyroid cancer or a benign thyroid nodule (not recorded which). Some clones in this sample may be carry-over from other donors' samples.

This clone was picked up a small number of times. The chain recombines TRBV19 with TRBJ2-1; 11 positions agree with TRBD2. CDR1 and CDR2 (germline): LNHDA, SQIVND (reference sequence). The CDR3 spans 15 residues. V dropped 5 bases and J dropped 4; count of bases not matched to a gene: 4. DNA for the CDR3: TGTGCCAGTAGTTCCGGGACTAGCGGATACAATGAGCAGTTCTTC. Its protein product is CASSSGTSGYNEQFF.

This clone came up many times. CDR3 sequence: CASSPPPAGELFF. The CDR3, as DNA: TGTGCCAGCAGCCCCCCCCCGGCCGGGGAGCTGTTTTTT. The chain recombines TRBV9 with TRBJ2-2; D ambiguous. CDR1 is SGDLS, CDR2 YYNGEE, per germline. The CDR3 sequence is 13 residues long. Trimming took 4 bases from V and 6 from J, leaving 10 bases between them.

This clone appeared many times. Within the sample, other DNA sequences also encode this same CDR3. This chain joins TRBV5-4 and TRBJ1-1; 11 bases are a match to TRBD1. This CDR3 has 15 amino acids. CDR1 SGHNT and CDR2 YYREEE come from the germline V gene (reference sequence). V shed 3 bases and J 3 bases; nucleotides not matched to a gene: 4. The DNA of the CDR3 is TGTGCCAGCAGCTCTGGGGACAGGGGGTACACTGAAGCTTTCTTT. Protein: CASSSGDRGYTEAFF.

The rearrangement uses TRBV2 and TRBJ2-7; D remains ambiguous. The CDR3 consists of 12 residues. V lost 5 bases, J lost 7 bases, and 12 bases lay in between. Germline CDR1 SNHLY, CDR2 FYNNEI. DNA for the CDR3: TGTGCCAGCAGTCCCCCATCGGGTGAGCAGTACTTC. Encoded protein: CASSPPSGEQYF.

The rearrangement links TRBV20-1 to TRBJ2-3; TRBD2 matches 7 bases. In germline, CDR1 is DFQATT, CDR2 SNEGSKA (reference sequence). J lost 7 bases, V lost 7 bases, and 14 bases had no gene match. The CDR3 covers 14 residues. The CDR3 sequence is CSGLDGRSLYTQYF. The CDR3 nucleotides read TGCAGTGGCCTGGACGGGAGGTCCTTATATACGCAGTATTTT.